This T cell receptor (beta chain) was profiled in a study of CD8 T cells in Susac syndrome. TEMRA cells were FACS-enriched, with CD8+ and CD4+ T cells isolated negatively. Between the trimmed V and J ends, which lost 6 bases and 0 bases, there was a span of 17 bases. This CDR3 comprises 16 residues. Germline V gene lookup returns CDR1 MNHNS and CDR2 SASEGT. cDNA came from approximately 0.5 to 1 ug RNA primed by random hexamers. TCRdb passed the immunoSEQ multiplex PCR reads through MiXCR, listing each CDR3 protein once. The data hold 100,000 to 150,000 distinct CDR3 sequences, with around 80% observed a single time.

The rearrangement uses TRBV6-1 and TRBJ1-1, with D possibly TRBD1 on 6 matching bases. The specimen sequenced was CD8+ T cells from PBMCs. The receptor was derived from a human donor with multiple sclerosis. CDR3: CASSTLLQGMNTEAFF. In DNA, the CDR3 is TGTGCCAGCAGCACCCTGCTACAGGGTATGAACACTGAAGCTTTCTTT.